Below, 19 T cell receptor beta chains from the same sample are listed, as sequenced in a study of response to subunit inactivated influenza vaccine. TCRdb reprocessed the RT-PCR reads via MiXCR and lists one record per CDR3 protein. The sample lists roughly 570,000 distinct CDR3 sequences; 14% were seen once. The input for sequencing was PBMCs from blood, taken 11 to 12 days after vaccination. The receptors were sampled from a man aged 50 or older who received an inactivated influenza vaccine.

The chain carries TRBV7-9 and TRBJ2-2; 7 nucleotides agree with TRBD1. J lost 7 bases, V lost 5 bases, and 10 bases had no gene match. CDR3 length: 15 residues. Germline assignment: CDR1 SEHNR and CDR2 FQNEAQ (reference sequence). CDR3 in amino acids: CASSRVGGRVGELFF. The CDR3 DNA reads as TGTGCCAGCAGCCGAGTAGGGGGCCGAGTCGGGGAGCTGTTTTTT.

This clonotype was counted only a few times. CDR3 residues: CASSLERVFTGELFF. CDR3 bases: TGCGCCAGCAGCTTGGAGAGGGTTTTCACCGGGGAGCTGTTTTTT. The rearrangement uses TRBV5-1 and TRBJ2-2; tentative D call: TRBD2 (5 bases). The germline gives CDR1 SGHRS, CDR2 YFSETQ. Trimming pared 0 bases from V and 4 bases from J, leaving 10 bases between. This CDR3 contains 15 residues.

V usage is TRBV7-3 and J usage is TRBJ2-1; 12 nucleotides agree with TRBD2. Per germline, CDR1 SGHTA and CDR2 FQGTGA. The CDR3 has 14 residues. V lost 3 bases, J lost 9 bases, and 3 bases stayed unmatched. The CDR3 reads CASSLLAGGSEQFF. The CDR3 coding sequence is TGTGCCAGCAGCTTGCTAGCGGGGGGGAGTGAGCAGTTCTTC.

For this clonotype: The junction shows a germline mismatch at one end, possibly a read error. V and J are TRBV4-3 and TRBJ2-3; D unresolved. CDR1 and CDR2 from the germline V gene are LGHNA and YSLEER. The CDR3 has 16 residues. CDR3 region: CPSSQVVALGTDTQYF. In DNA form, the CDR3 reads TGCCCCAGCAGCCAAGTAGTCGCCTTGGGCACAGATACGCAGTATTTT.

J is TRBJ1-4 and V is TRBV11-2; D is ambiguous. Trimming removed 0 bases from V and 7 bases from J, with 18 bases in between. Germline CDR1 is SGHAT and CDR2 is FQNNGV. This CDR3 region has 17 residues. CDR3 amino acids: CASSLDPRGPSREKLFF. DNA of the CDR3: TGTGCCAGCAGCTTAGATCCCCGCGGGCCCTCCCGTGAAAAACTGTTTTTT.

This clonotype was observed many times. CDR3 region: CASSQVNSPLHF. The DNA for the CDR3 is TGTGCCAGCAGCCAAGTGAATTCACCCCTCCACTTT. This chain links TRBV7-9 with TRBJ1-6; D ambiguous. The CDR3 covers 12 residues. V gave up 5 bases and J gave up 7 bases, with 6 bases separating them. CDR1 is SEHNR, CDR2 FQNEAQ, per germline (reference sequence).

J is TRBJ2-5 and V is TRBV11-2, with 11 bases fitting TRBD1. The CDR3 is made up of 16 amino acids. CDR1 and CDR2 from the germline V gene are SGHAT and FQNNGV. V gave up 3 bases and J gave up 4 bases; unmatched junction bases: 7. Here the CDR3 DNA reads TGTGCCAGCAGCTTTCAGAGGACAGGGGGCACAGAGACCCAGTACTTC. Its translation: CASSFQRTGGTETQYF.

This clonotype was observed at least ten times. The V and J genes are TRBV20-1 and TRBJ2-7; TRBD2 matches at 13 bases. V was pared by 5 bases and J by 3 bases, with 7 bases of the junction left unmatched. Germline V CDR1 and CDR2: DFQATT, SNEGSKA (reference sequence). This CDR3 contains 15 residues. CDR3 coding DNA: TGCAGTGCTGAGTCCGGGACTAGCGGGATCTACGAGCAGTACTTC. The encoded protein is CSAESGTSGIYEQYF.

This clonotype was counted only a few times. The chain links TRBV6-5 to TRBJ1-5; 9 nucleotides line up with TRBD1. The CDR3 totals 16 residues. The V segment lost 0 bases and the J segment 7 bases; nucleotides outside the gene matches: 7. Germline V CDR1 and CDR2: MNHEY, SVGAGI. CDR3 in amino acids: CASSYSTGGYGQPQHF. DNA of the CDR3: TGTGCCAGCAGTTACTCGACAGGGGGGTACGGACAGCCCCAGCATTTT.

The CDR3 coding sequence is TGTGCCATCAGTGAGTCGACAGGACTATGGGGTGAGCAGTTCTTC. Translating gives CAISESTGLWGEQFF. The J gene is TRBJ2-1, the V gene TRBV10-3; D is possibly TRBD1 or TRBD2 (6 bases each). The germline V gene has CDR1 ENHRY and CDR2 SYGVKD. This CDR3 is built from 15 residues. The V end was cut by 0 bases, the J end by 9 bases, with 15 bases between.

This clonotype was counted only a few times. The chain joins TRBV5-1 to TRBJ1-5, with no clear D. V lost 0 bases to trimming and J lost 6 bases, with 16 bases between them. Germline V gene sequence: CDR1 SGHRS, CDR2 YFSETQ. The length of the CDR3 is 16 residues. CDR3 amino acids: CASSLALAKEVQPQHF. CDR3 DNA: TGCGCCAGCAGCTTGGCCTTGGCAAAGGAGGTTCAGCCCCAGCATTTT.

This clonotype was counted between two and nine times. The rearrangement links TRBV5-1 to TRBJ2-7, with TRBD1 identical over 10 bases. The ends lost 3 bases at V and 4 bases at J; junction bases unmatched: 7. There are 15 residues in the CDR3. Per germline, CDR1 SGHRS and CDR2 YFSETQ. For the CDR3, the DNA is TGCGCCAGCAGCTCCGGGACAGGGGACGAGTACGAGCAGTACTTC. It specifies CASSSGTGDEYEQYF.

The V gene is TRBV10-3, the J gene TRBJ2-3; D unresolved. Germline V lookup: CDR1 ENHRY, CDR2 SYGVKD. V was trimmed by 7 bases and J by 4 bases, leaving 6 bases between them. The length of the CDR3 is 11 residues. In DNA, the CDR3 is TGTGCCATCACCCAATCAGATACGCAGTATTTT. It encodes CAITQSDTQYF.

The rearrangement links TRBV4-2 to TRBJ1-4; D remains unclear. V dropped 0 bases and J dropped 5 bases, with 10 bases sitting between them. The CDR3 is 15 amino acids. The germline CDR1 and CDR2 sequences are LGHNA and YNFKEQ. CDR3 protein: CASSQDGIGNEKLFF. CDR3 nucleotides: TGTGCCAGCAGCCAAGATGGCATTGGCAATGAAAAACTGTTTTTT.

This clonotype was seen at least ten times. V usage is TRBV7-8 and J usage is TRBJ2-1; 8 bases match TRBD2. The germline V gene encodes CDR1 SGHVS and CDR2 FQNEAQ. J lost 6 bases, V lost 5 bases, and 12 bases had no gene match. The CDR3 has 16 amino acids. The DNA of the CDR3 is TGTGCCAGCAGCCCGGCCCTCCGGGAGGGCCCCAATGAGCAGTTCTTC. Encoded protein: CASSPALREGPNEQFF.

The chain recombines TRBV5-6 with TRBJ2-2, with 8 positions matching TRBD2. This CDR3 is 16 amino acids long. CDR1 is SGHDT, CDR2 YYEEEE, per germline. The ends lost 3 bases at V and 1 base at J; junction bases unmatched: 5. CDR3 coding DNA: TGTGCCAGCAGCTCGGGACTAGGAAGGAACACCGGGGAGCTGTTTTTT. Encoded protein: CASSSGLGRNTGELFF.

CDR3 sequence: CASTPGPSRNQPQHF. The CDR3 DNA reads TGTGCCAGCACCCCCGGGCCCAGTCGCAATCAGCCCCAGCATTTT. This rearrangement joins TRBV6-1 to TRBJ1-5; no clear D. Germline CDR1 reads MNHNS; CDR2 reads SASEGT. The CDR3 is 15 residues long. V shed 7 bases and J shed 2 bases, with 15 bases lying between them.

The V gene is TRBV5-1, the J gene TRBJ2-3; TRBD1 agrees at 12 bases. V was clipped by 7 bases and J by 6 bases; unmatched bases: 6. The CDR3 has 14 residues. Germline assignment: CDR1 SGHRS and CDR2 YFSETQ. The CDR3 sequence: CASGGTGGIDTQYF. CDR3 DNA: TGCGCCAGCGGAGGGACAGGGGGCATCGATACGCAGTATTTT.

On this clonotype: The CDR3 ends on some other residue instead of the conserved phenylalanine or tryptophan, so this is likely a read error. The gene calls are TRBV6-1 and TRBJ1-2; no definite D call. The V gene lost 0 bases and the J gene lost 2 bases, with 4 bases spanning the gap. Germline CDR1 is MNHNS and CDR2 is SASEGT. The CDR3 covers 13 residues. The DNA of the CDR3 is TGTGCCAGCAGTGAAGCAGGGAACTATGGCTACACCATC. Its translation is CASSEAGNYGYTI.